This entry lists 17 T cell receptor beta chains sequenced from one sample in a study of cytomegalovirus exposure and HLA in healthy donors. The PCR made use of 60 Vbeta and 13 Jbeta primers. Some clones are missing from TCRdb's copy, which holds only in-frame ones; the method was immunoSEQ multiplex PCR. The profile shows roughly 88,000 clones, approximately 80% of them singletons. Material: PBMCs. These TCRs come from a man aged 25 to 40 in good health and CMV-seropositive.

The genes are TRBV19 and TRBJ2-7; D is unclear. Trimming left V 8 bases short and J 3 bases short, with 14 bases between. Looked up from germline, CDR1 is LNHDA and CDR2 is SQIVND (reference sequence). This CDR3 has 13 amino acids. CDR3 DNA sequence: TGTGCCAGTTCCCGGTTAGATGGCTACGAGCAGTACTTC. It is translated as CASSRLDGYEQYF.

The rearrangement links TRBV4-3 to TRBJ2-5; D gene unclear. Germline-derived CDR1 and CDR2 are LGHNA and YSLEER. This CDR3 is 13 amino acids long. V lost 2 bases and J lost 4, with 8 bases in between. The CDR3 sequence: CASSQPPGETQYF. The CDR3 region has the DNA TGCGCCAGCAGCCAACCGCCCGGAGAGACCCAGTACTTC.

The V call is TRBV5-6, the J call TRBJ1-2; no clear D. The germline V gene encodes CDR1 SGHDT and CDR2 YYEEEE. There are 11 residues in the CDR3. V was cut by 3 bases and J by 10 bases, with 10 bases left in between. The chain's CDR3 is CASSSDGAYTF. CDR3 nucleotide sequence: TGTGCCAGCAGCTCCGACGGAGCCTACACCTTC.

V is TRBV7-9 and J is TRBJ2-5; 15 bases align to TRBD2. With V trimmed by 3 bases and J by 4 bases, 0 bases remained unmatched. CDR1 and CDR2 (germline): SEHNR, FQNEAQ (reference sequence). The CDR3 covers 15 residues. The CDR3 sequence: CASSLGLAGGETQYF. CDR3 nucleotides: TGTGCCAGCAGCTTGGGACTAGCGGGAGGAGAGACCCAGTACTTC.

The CDR3 bases are TGTGCCAGCAGCTTAGTCGTGGTGGAGGGCGTCAACGAGCAGTACTTC. Translating it yields CASSLVVVEGVNEQYF. The rearrangement joins TRBV7-8 to TRBJ2-7; possibly TRBD2 for D (6 bases). The CDR3 is 16 residues long. Trimming shortened V by 1 base and J by 5 bases, and 18 bases separated the two germline ends. Germline CDR1 and CDR2: SGHVS and FQNEAQ.

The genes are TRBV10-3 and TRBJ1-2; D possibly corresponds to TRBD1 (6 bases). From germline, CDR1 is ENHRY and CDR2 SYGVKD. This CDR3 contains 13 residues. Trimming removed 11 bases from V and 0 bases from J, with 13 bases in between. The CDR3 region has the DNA TGTGCCGCAACACAGGGAGCTAACTATGGCTACACCTTC. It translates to CAATQGANYGYTF.

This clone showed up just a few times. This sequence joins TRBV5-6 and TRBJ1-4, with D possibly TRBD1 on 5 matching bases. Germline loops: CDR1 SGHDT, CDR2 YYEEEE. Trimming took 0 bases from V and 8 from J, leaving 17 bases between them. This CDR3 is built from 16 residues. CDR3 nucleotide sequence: TGTGCCAGCAGCTTGGATGGCGGGGGATTTGGGGAAAAACTGTTTTTT. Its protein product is CASSLDGGGFGEKLFF.

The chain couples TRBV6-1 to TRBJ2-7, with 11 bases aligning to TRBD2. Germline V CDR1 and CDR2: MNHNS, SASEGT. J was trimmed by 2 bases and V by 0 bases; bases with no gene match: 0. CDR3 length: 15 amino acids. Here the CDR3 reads CASSEASGGAYEQYV. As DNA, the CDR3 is TGTGCCAGCAGTGAAGCTAGCGGGGGGGCCTACGAGCAGTACGTC.

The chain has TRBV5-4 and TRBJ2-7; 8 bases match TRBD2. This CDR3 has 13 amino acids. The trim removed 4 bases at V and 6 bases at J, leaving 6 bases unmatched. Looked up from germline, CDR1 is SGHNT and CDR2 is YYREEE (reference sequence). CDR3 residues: CASSLGLAGEQYV. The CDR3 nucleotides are TGTGCCAGCAGCCTGGGGCTAGCGGGCGAGCAGTACGTC.

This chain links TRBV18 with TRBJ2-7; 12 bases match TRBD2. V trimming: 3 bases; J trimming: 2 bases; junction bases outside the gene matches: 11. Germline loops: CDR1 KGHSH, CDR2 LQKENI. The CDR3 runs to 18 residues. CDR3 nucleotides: TGTGCCAGCTCACCGGCTCAGACTAGCGGGAGTAATACCTACGAGCAGTACTTC. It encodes CASSPAQTSGSNTYEQYF.

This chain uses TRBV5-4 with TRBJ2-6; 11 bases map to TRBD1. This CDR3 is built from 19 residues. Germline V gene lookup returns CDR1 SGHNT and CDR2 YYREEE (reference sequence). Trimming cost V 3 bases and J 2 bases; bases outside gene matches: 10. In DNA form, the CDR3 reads TGTGCCAGCAGCTCATCACCCGGGACAGGGGGGCCTGGGGCCAACGTCCTGACTTTC. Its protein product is CASSSSPGTGGPGANVLTF.

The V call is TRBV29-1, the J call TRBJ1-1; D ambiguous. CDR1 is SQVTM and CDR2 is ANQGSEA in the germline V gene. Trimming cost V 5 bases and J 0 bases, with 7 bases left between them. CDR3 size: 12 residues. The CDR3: CSVQRLNTEAFF. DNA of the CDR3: TGCAGCGTTCAGCGACTGAACACTGAAGCTTTCTTT.

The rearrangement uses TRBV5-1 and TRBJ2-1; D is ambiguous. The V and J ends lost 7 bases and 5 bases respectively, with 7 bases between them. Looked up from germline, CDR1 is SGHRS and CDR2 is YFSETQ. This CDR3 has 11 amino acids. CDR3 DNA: TGCGCCAGCTCGGTCCACAATGAGCAGTTCTTC. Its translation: CASSVHNEQFF.

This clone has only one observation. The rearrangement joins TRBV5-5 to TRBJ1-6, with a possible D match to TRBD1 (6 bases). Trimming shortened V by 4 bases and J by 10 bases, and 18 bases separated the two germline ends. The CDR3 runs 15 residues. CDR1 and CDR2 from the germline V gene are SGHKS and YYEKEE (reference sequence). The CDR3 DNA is TGTGCCAGCAGCGGAAAAACAGGGTCTGGGTCACCCCTCCACTTT. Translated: CASSGKTGSGSPLHF.

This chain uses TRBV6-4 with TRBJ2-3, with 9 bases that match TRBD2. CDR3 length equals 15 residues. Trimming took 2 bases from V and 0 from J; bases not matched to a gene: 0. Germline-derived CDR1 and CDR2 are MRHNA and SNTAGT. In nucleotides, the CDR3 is TGTGCCAGCAGTGACGGGACTAGCAGCACAGATACGCAGTATTTT. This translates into CASSDGTSSTDTQYF.

In nucleotides, the CDR3 is TGTGCCAGCAGCTTAGTCCTTAGGCGGGGGGGCTTAGAGGGTGAGCAGTACTTC. Translating gives CASSLVLRRGGLEGEQYF. This sequence joins TRBV7-2 and TRBJ2-7; 9 bases are a match to TRBD2. CDR1 is SGHTA and CDR2 is FQGNSA in the germline V gene. The CDR3 length is 18 residues. J gave up 7 bases and V 1 base, and 17 bases lay outside the gene matches.

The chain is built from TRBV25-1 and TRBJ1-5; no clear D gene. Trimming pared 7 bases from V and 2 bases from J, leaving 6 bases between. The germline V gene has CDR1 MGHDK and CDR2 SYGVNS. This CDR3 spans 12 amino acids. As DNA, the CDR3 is TGTGCCAGCACTCGGGGCAATCAGCCCCAGCATTTT. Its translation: CASTRGNQPQHF. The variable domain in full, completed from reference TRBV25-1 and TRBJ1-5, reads EADIYQTPRYLVIGTGKKITLECSQTMGHDKMYWYQQDPGMELHLIHYSYGVNSTEKGDLSSESTVSRIRTEHFPLTLESARPSHTSQYLCASTRGNQPQHFGDGTRLSIL.